This T cell receptor beta chain was sequenced for a study of T cells after yellow fever vaccination. TCRdb redid the calling of the 5' RACE reads with MiXCR, one entry per CDR3 protein. The sample has 300,000 to 400,000 distinct CDR3 sequences; 8.5% to 10% are singletons. This clonotype was counted ten times or more. A read error may produce the germline difference seen at one junction end. Germline CDR1 reads SSHAT; CDR2 reads FNYEAQ (reference sequence). This CDR3 has 15 amino acids. The TCR sequence derives from a man between 18 and 35 years old who received the YFV17D yellow fever vaccine. The material sequenced was PBMCs, taken on the day of the first yellow fever vaccination. The chain links TRBV7-7 to TRBJ2-1, with 7 bases fitting TRBD1. CDR3 in DNA: TGTGCTAGCAGCCCTTGGGGGACAGCCTACAATGAGCAGTTCTTC. Translated, it gives CASSPWGTAYNEQFF.